This T cell receptor beta chain was identified in a study of technical replicates of blood from several donors. Data came from immunoSEQ multiplex PCR; TCRdb stores just in-frame clones and leaves some out. Of approximately 73,000 clones listed, 85% to 95% are singletons. The CDR3 has 13 residues. Trimming stripped 6 bases from V and 6 bases from J, with 11 bases between. Germline loops: CDR1 MNHEY, CDR2 SVGAGI. The clonotype originates from a human donor in good health. The chain couples TRBV6-5 to TRBJ2-2, with D possibly being TRBD1 (6 bases). Sequenced: T cells isolated from PBMCs. This CDR3 reads CASSSQGSGELFF. The CDR3 DNA sequence: TGTGCCAGCAGCTCACAGGGATCCGGGGAGCTGTTTTTT.